The 8 T cell receptor beta chains below were found in one sample sequenced in a study of T cells in women clearing cervical HPV infection (dated by TCRdb to 2016 to 2018). Library generation was performed with the immunoSEQ multiplex PCR assay. As stored in TCRdb, this immuneACCESS dataset retains in-frame rearrangements with V and J assigned. A fraction of the clones does not appear; measured against another copy, unresolved V genes explain less than half of the discrepancy, and the remainder lacks a known reason. This sample's listing comprises around 16,000 clones. The ten largest make up roughly a tenth of the sample. Sample: blood buffy coat. These receptors were obtained from a woman aged 18 to 69 with a cervical HPV16 infection that either progressed to CIN3+ or cleared (not recorded which).

CDR3 protein: CASSPGTGTDTQYF. The part of the CDR3 DNA that was read is TGTGCCAGCAGCCCCGGGACAGGGACAGATACG. The chain joins TRBV6-2 or TRBV6-3 to TRBJ2-3, with 9 nucleotides matching TRBD1. The read terminates 3 residues ahead of where the CDR3 ends, so the germline J gene completes it. CDR3 length: 14 amino acids. The V segment lost 6 bases and the J segment 3 bases; nucleotides outside the gene matches: 4. The germline gives CDR1 MNHEY, CDR2 SVGEGT.

In regard to this clone: The read ends 3 residues before the CDR3 terminus; that terminus is restored from the germline J gene. V and J are TRBV5-4 and TRBJ2-1; 7 bases agree with TRBD1. Germline loops: CDR1 SGHNT, CDR2 YYREEE (reference sequence). This CDR3 region has 11 residues. The V segment lost 9 bases and the J segment 9 bases; nucleotides outside the gene matches: 6. CDR3 sequence: CATYTGVEQFF. The CDR3 bases that were read are TGTGCCACTTATACAGGGGTTGAG.

With regard to this clone: The read terminates 3 residues before the CDR3 end, so the remaining end is supplied by the germline J gene. The genes are TRBV12-3 or TRBV12-4 and TRBJ1-2; 8 bases match TRBD1. The CDR3 is 13 amino acids. The CDR3 sequence is CASSPDRAGGYTF. The CDR3 DNA, read in part, is TGTGCCAGCAGCCCGGACAGGGCGGGAGGC.

About this clone itself: The CDR3 end is not reached by the read, which stops 3 residues before it; the germline J gene fills it in. The chain employs TRBV19 and TRBJ1-1; 9 bases are a match to TRBD1. The junction had 2 bases not matched to a gene; V was cut back by 5 bases and J by 4 bases. The CDR3 totals 13 residues. CDR1 and CDR2 from the germline V gene are LNHDA and SQIVND (reference sequence). CDR3 DNA, as far as it was read: TGTGCCAGTAGTGCGGGACAGGGCACTGAA. Translating gives CASSAGQGTE. The CDR3 reads in full as CASSAGQGTEAFF.

With respect to this clone: Read sequence stops 3 residues before the CDR3 end, and the germline J gene provides the missing end. The chain uses TRBV20-1 and TRBJ2-7; TRBD2 agrees at 10 bases. The CDR3 contains 15 residues. Losses at the gene ends were 5 bases for V and 1 base for J; bases not matched to a gene: 8. Germline assignment: CDR1 DFQATT and CDR2 SNEGSKA (reference sequence). Partial CDR3 DNA: TGCAGTGCTCCTATTGGGACTAGCGTTTCCTACGAG. This encodes CSAPIGTSVSYE. The full CDR3 protein reads CSAPIGTSVSYEQYF.

As to this clone: The read ends 3 residues shy of where the CDR3 ends; the end is completed using the germline J gene. The V call is TRBV7-9, the J call TRBJ2-1; D perhaps matches TRBD2 (6 bases). The germline V gene encodes CDR1 SEHNR and CDR2 FQNEAQ (reference sequence). The V end was cut by 6 bases, the J end by 0 bases, with 12 bases between. This CDR3 is 15 amino acids long. The sequenced part of the CDR3 DNA is TGTGCCAGCAGTCATAGCGGAGTCTCCTACAATGAG. Its translation: CASSHSGVSYNE. The entire CDR3 sequence reads CASSHSGVSYNEQFF.

Remarks on this clone: Read sequence stops 3 residues before the CDR3 end, and the germline J gene provides the missing end. The chain has TRBV7-9 and TRBJ1-4; 8 positions agree with TRBD1. Germline CDR1 is SEHNR and CDR2 is FQNEAQ (reference sequence). The length of the CDR3 is 14 residues. This CDR3 is CASTFGQGLGPLFF. Partial CDR3 DNA: TGTGCCAGCACCTTTGGACAGGGACTTGGACCA. The entire variable domain, with the rest obtained from reference TRBV7-9 and TRBJ1-4, is as follows: DTGVSQNPRHKITKRGQNVTFRCDPISEHNRLYWYRQTLGQGPEFLTYFQNEAQLEKSRLLSDRFSAERPKGSFSTLEIQRTEQGDSAMYLCASTFGQGLGPLFFGSGTQLSVL.

This clone is called medium-sized based on its frequency. Read sequence stops 3 residues before the CDR3 end, and the germline J gene provides the missing end. The chain is built from TRBV19 and TRBJ2-1, with D tentatively TRBD2 (5 bases). The CDR3 consists of 14 residues. CDR1 and CDR2 (germline): LNHDA, SQIVND (reference sequence). Trimming cost V 7 bases and J 9 bases, with 19 bases left between them. CDR3 bases read: TGTGCCAGTACCAACTTCGACCGGACTGGTGAG. Translation gives CASTNFDRTGE. In full, the CDR3 is CASTNFDRTGEQFF. The whole variable domain, filled in from reference TRBV19 and TRBJ2-1, reads DGGITQSPKYLFRKEGQNVTLSCEQNLNHDAMYWYRQDPGQGLRLIYYSQIVNDFQKGDIAEGYSVSREKKESFPLTVTSAQKNPTAFYLCASTNFDRTGEQFFGPGTRLTVL.